This T cell receptor (beta chain) was sequenced during a study of blood T cells in healthy people across ages. It was with a sample-barcoded 5' primer and a J-beta primer mix that a second PCR of about 7 to 12 cycles was run. TCRdb reprocessed the 5' RACE reads with MiXCR, giving one entry per CDR3 protein. The sample shows 630,000 or so distinct CDR3 sequences, roughly 32% of them seen only once. V trimming: 3 bases; J trimming: 5 bases; junction bases outside the gene matches: 12. CDR1 LNHNV and CDR2 YYDKDF come from the germline V gene (reference sequence). The CDR3 length is 16 residues. Healthy Russian Caucasian donors spanned ages 6 to 90 years.

This sequence originates from a woman of 80 years or more in good health. Sequenced material: blood. The rearrangement uses TRBV15 and TRBJ1-1, with 7 bases fitting TRBD1. The CDR3 coding sequence is TGTGCCACCAGCAGGGAATACAGGGGAGGGGGGACTGAAGCTTTCTTT. This codes for CATSREYRGGGTEAFF.